These 29 T cell receptor beta chains came from one sample sequenced in a study of blood T cell repertoires in COVID-19 (dated by TCRdb to 2018 to 2021). The library relied on the immunoSEQ multiplex PCR assay. TCRdb holds this immuneACCESS table with in-frame rearrangements only. Some clones are missing; in checked studies, unresolved V genes explain under half, and the rest has no known cause. This sample holds about 320,000 clones; about nine tenths were observed only once. The top ten clones comprise 8% to 13% of the sample. The specimen sequenced was PBMCs or T cells enriched from blood (not recorded which). All receptors come from a woman in her late teens or twenties who had recovered from COVID-19.

This sequence joins TRBV15 and TRBJ2-7, with 7 bases that match TRBD2. Germline values: CDR1 LNHNV, CDR2 YYDKDF (reference sequence). The CDR3 runs to 15 residues. After removal of 1 base from V and 5 bases from J, the junction contained 8 bases not matched to a gene. The CDR3 region is CATSRGGGRGNEQYF. CDR3 DNA sequence: TGTGCCACCAGCAGAGGCGGGGGTCGGGGCAACGAGCAGTACTTC.

The gene calls are TRBV29-1 and TRBJ2-7; D gene ambiguous. This CDR3 region has 12 residues. V lost 7 bases, J lost 4 bases, and 14 bases lay in between. The germline V gene encodes CDR1 SQVTM and CDR2 ANQGSEA. In nucleotides, the CDR3 is TGCAGCGCTCAACCTAACGGTTACGAGCAGTACTTC. Protein: CSAQPNGYEQYF.

The rearrangement links TRBV24-1 to TRBJ2-3; TRBD1 matches 7 bases. Germline lookup yields CDR1 KGHDR and CDR2 SFDVKD. CDR3 length equals 15 residues. After removal of 4 bases from V and 0 bases from J, the junction contained 3 bases not matched to a gene. The CDR3, as DNA: TGTGCCACCAGTGACGGGACAGAAAGCACAGATACGCAGTATTTT. It translates to CATSDGTESTDTQYF.

The rearrangement links TRBV19 to TRBJ1-2; 7 positions agree with TRBD1. Germline CDR1 is LNHDA and CDR2 is SQIVND (reference sequence). The CDR3 has 14 residues. With V trimmed by 6 bases and J by 3 bases, 7 bases remained unmatched. The CDR3 sequence: CASRTHDRDYGYTF. The CDR3 nucleotides read TGTGCCAGTAGGACCCACGACAGGGACTATGGCTACACCTTC.

This clone is a singleton in its sample. The same CDR3 is also encoded by other DNA sequences in this sample. This rearrangement joins TRBV5-1 to TRBJ1-2; D not resolved. The CDR3 has 12 amino acids. CDR1 and CDR2 (germline): SGHRS, YFSETQ. V gave up 4 bases and J gave up 2 bases, with 6 bases separating them. In nucleotides, the CDR3 is TGCGCCAGCAGCCCAACAAACTATGGCTACACCTTC. Protein sequence: CASSPTNYGYTF.

To note about this clone: Other DNA sequences in this specimen translate into the identical CDR3. This chain links TRBV18 with TRBJ1-1; 9 bases agree with TRBD1. The junction had 2 bases not matched to a gene; V was cut back by 3 bases and J by 3 bases. Germline values: CDR1 KGHSH, CDR2 LQKENI. The CDR3 is 14 residues long. The CDR3 bases are TGTGCCAGCTCACCGAGACAGGGGGACACTGAAGCTTTCTTT. It specifies CASSPRQGDTEAFF.

This clone appeared once. V is TRBV14 and J is TRBJ2-7; TRBD2 might be the D (5 bases). Per germline, CDR1 SGHDN and CDR2 FVKESK. V lost 3 bases and J 7 bases, leaving 19 bases between the germline ends. The CDR3 has 15 amino acids. The CDR3 DNA follows: TGTGCCAGCAGCCAGAGGTACGCCTCCCGAGGGGAGCAGTACTTC. Protein product: CASSQRYASRGEQYF. Using reference TRBV14 and TRBJ2-7 for the parts outside the CDR3, the full variable domain is EAGVTQFPSHSVIEKGQTVTLRCDPISGHDNLYWYRRVMGKEIKFLLHFVKESKQDESGMPNNRFLAERTGGTYSTLKVQPAELEDSGVYFCASSQRYASRGEQYFGPGTRLTVT.

The V call is TRBV4-1, the J call TRBJ2-1; weak D call: TRBD2 (8 bases). V lost 4 bases and J lost 14, with 33 bases in between. The CDR3 runs 18 residues. CDR1 is MGHRA, CDR2 YSYEKL, per germline. CDR3 nucleotide sequence: TGCGCCAGCAGCCCCCGGGACAGAGCCGGGACTAGGCTCGGTCGTGAGTTCTTC. Its translation is CASSPRDRAGTRLGREFF.

The V gene is TRBV11-2, the J gene TRBJ1-2; 8 bases line up with TRBD1. Germline V gene sequence: CDR1 SGHAT, CDR2 FQNNGV. The CDR3 totals 15 residues. With V trimmed by 5 bases and J by 5 bases, 10 bases remained unmatched. The CDR3 here is CASSITGGREYGYTF. The CDR3 region has the DNA TGTGCCAGCAGCATCACAGGGGGAAGGGAGTATGGCTACACCTTC.

The rearrangement uses TRBV5-1 and TRBJ2-7; 11 bases fit TRBD2. Germline V gene sequence: CDR1 SGHRS, CDR2 YFSETQ. The CDR3 extends over 15 amino acids. Trimming at V came to 7 bases and at J to 0 bases, leaving 6 bases not matched to a gene. As DNA, the CDR3 is TGCGCCAGCTCCAAAACTAGCGGGAGCTCCTACGAGCAGTACTTC. Translation gives CASSKTSGSSYEQYF.

Only one count was recorded for this clone. In DNA form, the CDR3 reads TGTGCCAGCAGTTTAGTCCGGACAGTTCGGACTGAAGCTTTCTTT. Its protein is CASSLVRTVRTEAFF. The rearrangement joins TRBV28 to TRBJ1-1; a weak D match, TRBD1 (6 bases). CDR3 length: 15 amino acids. V lost 2 bases to trimming and J lost 5 bases, with 15 bases between them. Germline values: CDR1 MDHEN, CDR2 SYDVKM.

This chain connects TRBV7-9 to TRBJ2-1; TRBD2 aligns across 9 bases. The CDR3 sequence is 15 residues long. In germline, CDR1 is SEHNR, CDR2 FQNEAQ (reference sequence). V shed 6 bases and J 6 bases; nucleotides not matched to a gene: 9. The CDR3 loop is CASSSQAGGVNEQFF. DNA of the CDR3: TGTGCCAGCAGTTCCCAGGCGGGAGGGGTCAATGAGCAGTTCTTC.

The chain is built from TRBV3-1 (or the pseudogene TRBV3-2) and TRBJ1-1; 8 nucleotides match TRBD1. The CDR3 covers 18 residues. Germline-derived CDR1 and CDR2 are LGHDT and YNNKEL (reference sequence). The junction had 15 bases not matched to a gene; V was cut back by 1 base and J by 5 bases. For the CDR3, the DNA is TGTGCCAGCAGCCAAGGCCTACTAGGGCAGGGGGCAGGGACTGAAGCTTTCTTT. Its translation is CASSQGLLGQGAGTEAFF.

This sequence joins TRBV20-1 and TRBJ2-7; 7 bases are shared with TRBD1. J lost 6 bases, V lost 3 bases, and 14 bases had no gene match. The germline CDR1 and CDR2 sequences are DFQATT and SNEGSKA (reference sequence). The CDR3 runs to 15 residues. The CDR3 here is CSASEGGRTFIEQYF. In DNA, the CDR3 is TGCAGTGCTAGTGAAGGGGGCCGAACATTCATCGAGCAGTACTTC.

The chain employs TRBV19 and TRBJ1-1, with 8 bases that match TRBD1. Germline V CDR1 and CDR2: LNHDA, SQIVND (reference sequence). The CDR3 loop spans 15 amino acids. V trimming: 3 bases; J trimming: 6 bases; junction bases outside the gene matches: 9. CDR3 nucleotides: TGTGCCAGTAGTATTAATGCAGGGGGCGCCTCTGAAGCTTTCTTT. It codes for CASSINAGGASEAFF.

The rearrangement uses TRBV4-1 and TRBJ1-1; a possible D gene is TRBD1 (6 bases). V shed 0 bases and J shed 0 bases, with 11 bases lying between them. Looked up from germline, CDR1 is MGHRA and CDR2 is YSYEKL. This CDR3 is built from 16 residues. The CDR3 protein is CASSQDTGHLNTEAFF. The CDR3 DNA follows: TGCGCCAGCAGCCAAGACACGGGACATTTGAACACTGAAGCTTTCTTT.

The chain has TRBV5-1 and TRBJ1-1; 8 bases are a match to TRBD1. With 2 bases clipped from V and 4 bases from J, the junction kept 13 bases outside the gene matches. Germline CDR1 reads SGHRS; CDR2 reads YFSETQ. The CDR3 sequence is 17 residues long. The CDR3 DNA reads as TGCGCCAGCAGCTTCGGTTTACGGACAGGGACGTTCACTGAAGCTTTCTTT. Translated, it gives CASSFGLRTGTFTEAFF.

The genes are TRBV2 and TRBJ1-3; D gene ambiguous. Germline V gene data show CDR1 as SNHLY and CDR2 as FYNNEI. CDR3 length equals 13 residues. V lost 4 bases, J lost 7 bases, and 11 bases lay in between. The CDR3 spells CASSVNPRNTIYF. The CDR3 coding sequence is TGTGCCAGCAGTGTAAACCCCCGGAACACCATATATTTT.

This rearrangement joins TRBV30 to TRBJ1-2, with TRBD1 as a possible D gene (6 bases). V shed 3 bases and J shed 4 bases, with 15 bases lying between them. This CDR3 comprises 14 residues. CDR1 is GTSNPN and CDR2 is SVGIG in the germline V gene (reference sequence). Here the CDR3 DNA reads TGTGCCTGGAGGAGGGGGGGCTATGGCTATGGCTACACCTTC. Translating it yields CAWRRGGYGYGYTF.

V usage is TRBV5-4 and J usage is TRBJ1-2, with 9 bases that match TRBD1. V lost 6 bases and J lost 8; bases outside the gene matches: 14. Germline CDR1 reads SGHNT; CDR2 reads YYREEE (reference sequence). There are 15 residues in the CDR3. CDR3 amino acids: CASTERGQGVSGYTF. DNA for the CDR3: TGTGCCAGCACCGAACGGGGACAGGGCGTCTCCGGCTACACCTTC.

The CDR3: CASSLLSGQSTVTEAFF. For the CDR3, the DNA is TGTGCCAGCAGCCTTCTTTCGGGACAGTCAACGGTCACTGAAGCTTTCTTT. The gene calls are TRBV7-9 and TRBJ1-1; 7 nucleotides line up with TRBD1. The CDR3 covers 17 residues. CDR1 SEHNR and CDR2 FQNEAQ come from the germline V gene (reference sequence). V was clipped by 5 bases and J by 4 bases; unmatched bases: 16.

The CDR3 nucleotides are TGTGCCAGCAGTTTTGGACAGGGACGTGGCTACACCTTC. Protein product: CASSFGQGRGYTF. The V call is TRBV27, the J call TRBJ1-2; TRBD1 agrees at 8 bases. The CDR3 spans 13 residues. Germline V gene data show CDR1 as MNHEY and CDR2 as SMNVEV (reference sequence). With V trimmed by 3 bases and J by 7 bases, 4 bases remained unmatched.

The CDR3 is CASSTPRLGPQYF. Here the CDR3 DNA reads TGTGCCAGCAGCACCCCTCGACTAGGCCCGCAGTATTTT. The chain couples TRBV3-1 (or the pseudogene TRBV3-2) to TRBJ2-3; D is perhaps TRBD2 (6 bases). The germline V and J ends were trimmed by 5 bases and 10 bases, with 16 bases remaining between them. Germline lookup yields CDR1 LGHDT and CDR2 YNNKEL (reference sequence). The CDR3 spans 13 residues.

The chain links TRBV6-5 to TRBJ2-3; D ambiguous. CDR1 MNHEY and CDR2 SVGAGI come from the germline V gene. The CDR3 extends over 15 amino acids. Deletions cut 4 bases from V and 4 bases from J, with 15 bases between. CDR3: CASSWVHGRPDTQYF. The CDR3 DNA is TGTGCCAGCAGTTGGGTCCATGGGCGTCCAGATACGCAGTATTTT.

J is TRBJ1-2 and V is TRBV2; D gene unclear. V lost 1 base and J 4 bases, leaving 13 bases between the germline ends. Germline V gene data show CDR1 as SNHLY and CDR2 as FYNNEI. This CDR3 spans 15 amino acids. The CDR3 region is CASSEERGSGYGYTF. The CDR3, as DNA: TGTGCCAGCAGTGAAGAGCGGGGTTCGGGCTATGGCTACACCTTC. Looking up the rest from reference TRBV2 and TRBJ1-2 gives the full variable domain: EPEVTQTPSHQVTQMGQEVILRCVPISNHLYFYWYRQILGQKVEFLVSFYNNEISEKSEIFDDQFSVERPDGSNFTLKIRSTKLEDSAMYFCASSEERGSGYGYTFGSGTRLTVV.

The chain joins TRBV6-5 to TRBJ1-6; no clear D. The CDR3 has 12 residues. Germline loops: CDR1 MNHEY, CDR2 SVGAGI. V lost 8 bases and J 8 bases, leaving 10 bases between the germline ends. The CDR3 spells CASRKQDSPLHF. The CDR3 DNA sequence: TGTGCCAGCCGTAAGCAAGATTCACCCCTCCACTTT.

V is TRBV7-3 and J is TRBJ2-1; weak D call: TRBD2 (6 bases). The CDR3 covers 19 residues. Trimming pared 1 base from V and 0 bases from J, leaving 19 bases between. In germline, CDR1 is SGHTA, CDR2 FQGTGA. The DNA for the CDR3 is TGTGCCAGCAGCTTAAAGCCCCTCCGGAACGGGAGCTCCTACAATGAGCAGTTCTTC. It is translated as CASSLKPLRNGSSYNEQFF.

On this clone: Other DNA sequences in this sample translate to the same CDR3. J is TRBJ1-5 and V is TRBV27; 7 bases fit TRBD1. CDR3 length equals 14 residues. V trimming: 5 bases; J trimming: 1 base; junction bases outside the gene matches: 2. CDR1 is MNHEY and CDR2 is SMNVEV in the germline V gene (reference sequence). The CDR3 DNA is TGTGCCAGCAGTCCACAGGGGAGCAATCAGCCCCAGCATTTT. This gives the protein CASSPQGSNQPQHF.

The chain uses TRBV11-2 and TRBJ1-4; the D gene is possibly TRBD1 (6 bases). The length of the CDR3 is 16 residues. Germline loops: CDR1 SGHAT, CDR2 FQNNGV. V was cut by 5 bases and J by 7 bases, with 20 bases left in between. The CDR3 nucleotides are TGTGCCAGCAGCCCCAGGCCTCAGGGGATTGGTGAAAAACTGTTTTTT. It encodes CASSPRPQGIGEKLFF.